These 19 T cell receptor beta chains share one sample of origin, sequenced in a study of CD8+ T cells in alopecia areata. RNA, once extracted, was reverse transcribed into cDNA for use as the sequencing template. TCRdb's copy holds only in-frame clones and misses some; the assay was immunoSEQ multiplex PCR. The sample has 90,000 to 120,000 clones, around 84% seen once; the top ten hold over 20%. Treatment noted: oral pan-JAK inhibitor, 5-10 mg twice daily. The specimen comprised CD8+ T cells sorted from blood, sampled at week 24, from a patient treated with tofacitinib. Receptors originate from a human donor with alopecia areata.

The chain uses TRBV7-9 and TRBJ2-3; 9 bases fit TRBD1. The ends lost 5 bases at V and 3 bases at J; junction bases unmatched: 3. The CDR3 runs 14 residues. Germline V gives CDR1 SEHNR, CDR2 FQNEAQ (reference sequence). The CDR3 spells CASSLGQGTDTQYF. The DNA for the CDR3 is TGTGCCAGCAGCCTAGGACAGGGGACAGATACGCAGTATTTT.

J is TRBJ2-7 and V is TRBV10-3; 8 positions match TRBD2. The junction had 11 bases not matched to a gene; V was cut back by 3 bases and J by 4 bases. CDR3 length equals 16 residues. Germline V CDR1 and CDR2: ENHRY, SYGVKD. As DNA, the CDR3 is TGTGCCATCAGTGACCCCGGGGGGGCCCCATCTTACGAGCAGTACTTC. This translates into CAISDPGGAPSYEQYF.

This clone has more than one count but fewer than ten. J is TRBJ2-7 and V is TRBV6-6; the D gene is possibly TRBD2 (6 bases). V was clipped by 4 bases and J by 3 bases, with 10 bases between them. Germline loops: CDR1 MNHNY, CDR2 SVGAGI (reference sequence). The CDR3 is 13 amino acids. CDR3 in amino acids: CASSSGTFYEQYF. The CDR3 nucleotides are TGTGCCAGCAGTTCCGGGACTTTCTACGAGCAGTACTTC.

The CDR3 protein is CASSRPGGYGEQYF. As DNA, the CDR3 is TGTGCCAGCAGCCGACCGGGAGGATACGGAGAGCAGTACTTC. The genes are TRBV7-2 and TRBJ2-7; 7 nucleotides agree with TRBD2. This CDR3 has 14 amino acids. V gave up 5 bases and J gave up 7 bases; unmatched junction bases: 11. Germline CDR1 and CDR2: SGHTA and FQGNSA. Supplemented by reference TRBV7-2 and TRBJ2-7, the full variable domain reads GAGVSQSPSNKVTEKGKDVELRCDPISGHTALYWYRQSLGQGLEFLIYFQGNSAPDKSGLPSDRFSAERTGGSVSTLTIQRTQQEDSAVYLCASSRPGGYGEQYFGPGTRLTVT.

The chain recombines TRBV6-5 with TRBJ2-5; a weak D match, TRBD1 (6 bases). V was clipped by 6 bases and J by 5 bases, with 19 bases between them. CDR3 size: 15 residues. CDR1 and CDR2 (germline): MNHEY, SVGAGI. CDR3 sequence: CASRFEQGRLETQYF. CDR3 bases: TGTGCCAGCAGATTCGAACAGGGACGTCTGGAGACCCAGTACTTC.

This rearrangement joins TRBV6-5 to TRBJ2-5, with no clear D. The CDR3 sequence is 15 residues long. Germline V gene data show CDR1 as MNHEY and CDR2 as SVGAGI. V lost 6 bases to trimming and J lost 5 bases, with 19 bases between them. DNA of the CDR3: TGTGCCAGCAGCCTCAATACATCCCCCCAGGAGACCCAGTACTTC. Protein sequence: CASSLNTSPQETQYF.

V and J are TRBV11-2 and TRBJ2-7; tentative D call: TRBD1 (5 bases). Germline V lookup: CDR1 SGHAT, CDR2 FQNNGV. The CDR3 loop spans 16 amino acids. V was shortened by 5 bases and J by 7 bases, with 24 bases between the two germline ends. CDR3 sequence: CASSPIDRGLGFEQYF. The CDR3 bases are TGTGCCAGCAGCCCTATCGACAGAGGTTTGGGTTTTGAGCAGTACTTC.

The CDR3 loop is CASSSSGGPGNEQFF. The CDR3 nucleotides read TGCGCCAGCAGCTCAAGCGGGGGGCCGGGCAATGAGCAGTTCTTC. The J gene is TRBJ2-1, the V gene TRBV5-1; 9 bases fit TRBD2. CDR1 and CDR2 (germline): SGHRS, YFSETQ. This CDR3 has 15 amino acids. V gave up 3 bases and J gave up 6 bases; unmatched junction bases: 7.

The chain couples TRBV14 to TRBJ2-1; D could derive from TRBD1 or TRBD2 (6 bases each). CDR3 length: 16 amino acids. Looked up from germline, CDR1 is SGHDN and CDR2 is FVKESK. The ends were cut back, 6 bases at V and 2 bases at J, with 17 bases in the middle. The CDR3 loop reads CASSPWGASPYNEQFF. The CDR3 nucleotides are TGTGCCAGCAGTCCCTGGGGGGCAAGCCCCTACAATGAGCAGTTCTTC.

The V call is TRBV11-2, the J call TRBJ2-5; tentative D call: TRBD1 (5 bases). CDR1 is SGHAT, CDR2 FQNNGV, per germline. The CDR3 is made up of 15 amino acids. Trimming took 2 bases from V and 2 from J, leaving 12 bases between them. The CDR3 nucleotides read TGTGCCAGCAGCTTAAGTAAGACAGAACAAGAGACCCAGTACTTC. Protein: CASSLSKTEQETQYF.

The J gene is TRBJ2-3, the V gene TRBV6-1, with 9 bases fitting TRBD2. Germline V gives CDR1 MNHNS, CDR2 SASEGT. The CDR3 covers 15 residues. Trimming cost V 7 bases and J 5 bases; bases outside gene matches: 10. CDR3 residues: CASTSGGGAVDTQYF. The CDR3 DNA reads as TGTGCCAGCACATCGGGCGGGGGGGCTGTAGATACGCAGTATTTT.

The chain recombines TRBV19 with TRBJ2-1; D assignment may be TRBD1 or TRBD2 (5 bases each). Trimming removed 8 bases at V and 6 bases at J, with 20 bases between. This CDR3 comprises 15 residues. CDR1 and CDR2 (germline): LNHDA, SQIVND (reference sequence). This CDR3 reads CASRPDRDRSNEQFF. The CDR3, as DNA: TGTGCCAGTCGACCCGACCGGGACCGATCCAATGAGCAGTTCTTC.

The genes are TRBV5-1 and TRBJ2-2; the D gene is possibly TRBD1 (5 bases). CDR3 length equals 11 residues. Germline V CDR1 and CDR2: SGHRS, YFSETQ. V lost 6 bases and J 7 bases, leaving 7 bases between the germline ends. DNA of the CDR3: TGCGCCAGCACCCAGGGCGGGGAGCTGTTTTTT. Its translation: CASTQGGELFF.

The chain is built from TRBV4-3 and TRBJ2-7; perhaps D is TRBD1 or TRBD2 (5 bases each). V lost 0 bases, J lost 2 bases, and 11 bases lay in between. The CDR3 loop spans 15 amino acids. Germline V CDR1 and CDR2: LGHNA, YSLEER. This chain's CDR3 is CASSQDSAGPYEQYF. DNA of the CDR3: TGCGCCAGCAGCCAAGATAGCGCAGGGCCCTACGAGCAGTACTTC.

This clone is categorized as medium-sized (0.01 to 0.1%). The chain is built from TRBV30 and TRBJ2-5; no definite D call. This CDR3 has 12 residues. Germline CDR1 is GTSNPN and CDR2 is SVGIG (reference sequence). The V end was cut by 5 bases, the J end by 2 bases, with 9 bases between. The CDR3 loop is CAWAWGQETQYF. In DNA form, the CDR3 reads TGTGCCTGGGCCTGGGGTCAAGAGACCCAGTACTTC. Full variable domain (missing parts from reference TRBV30 and TRBJ2-5): SQTIHQWPATLVQPVGSPLSLECTVEGTSNPNLYWYRQAAGRGLQLLFYSVGIGQISSEVPQNLSASRPQDRQFILSSKKLLLSDSGFYLCAWAWGQETQYFGPGTRLLVL.

The chain combines TRBV23-1 with TRBJ2-5; D might be TRBD1 or TRBD2, each matching 6 bases. TRBV23-1 is an open reading frame whose function is uncertain. CDR3 size: 17 residues. V was clipped by 0 bases and J by 3 bases, with 17 bases between them. CDR3 DNA sequence: TGCGCCAGCAGTCAATCATCGGGGGCGCTCGTTAAAGAGACCCAGTACTTC. This codes for CASSQSSGALVKETQYF.

This chain links TRBV6-6 with TRBJ2-5; TRBD1 or TRBD2 may be the D gene (5 bases each). The V end lost 4 bases, the J end lost 0 bases, and 15 bases lay between the germline ends. Germline loops: CDR1 MNHNY, CDR2 SVGAGI (reference sequence). The CDR3 extends over 16 amino acids. The CDR3 nucleotides read TGTGCCAGCAGTTCCCCGGGGACGGGCCACCAAGAGACCCAGTACTTC. It encodes CASSSPGTGHQETQYF.

The chain combines TRBV2 with TRBJ2-5; D may correspond to TRBD1 or TRBD2 (5 bases each). CDR1 and CDR2 from the germline V gene are SNHLY and FYNNEI. The length of the CDR3 is 11 residues. Trimming shortened V by 5 bases and J by 5 bases, and 6 bases separated the two germline ends. The CDR3 region has the DNA TGTGCCAGCAGTTGGGACGAGACCCAGTACTTC. Amino acid sequence: CASSWDETQYF. Filled out from reference TRBV2 and TRBJ2-5, the complete variable domain reads EPEVTQTPSHQVTQMGQEVILRCVPISNHLYFYWYRQILGQKVEFLVSFYNNEISEKSEIFDDQFSVERPDGSNFTLKIRSTKLEDSAMYFCASSWDETQYFGPGTRLLVL.

This chain uses TRBV5-1 with TRBJ2-7; 10 bases line up with TRBD1. Per the germline V gene, CDR1 is SGHRS and CDR2 is YFSETQ. V lost 4 bases to trimming and J lost 2 bases; unmatched junction nucleotides: 6. The CDR3 totals 15 residues. Written as DNA, the CDR3 is TGCGCCAGCAGCCGAACCGGGACAGGGGCCTACGAGCAGTACTTC. Its protein is CASSRTGTGAYEQYF.